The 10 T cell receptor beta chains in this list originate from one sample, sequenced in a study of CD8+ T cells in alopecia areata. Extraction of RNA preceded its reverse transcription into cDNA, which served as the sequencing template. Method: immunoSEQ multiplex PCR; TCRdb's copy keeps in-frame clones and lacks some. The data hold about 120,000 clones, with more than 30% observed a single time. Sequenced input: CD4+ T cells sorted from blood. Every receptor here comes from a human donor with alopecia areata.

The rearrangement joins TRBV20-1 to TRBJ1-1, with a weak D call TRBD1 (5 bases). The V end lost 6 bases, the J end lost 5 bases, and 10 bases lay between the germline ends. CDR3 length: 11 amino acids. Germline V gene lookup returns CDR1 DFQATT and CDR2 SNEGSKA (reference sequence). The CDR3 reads CSARRQTEAFF. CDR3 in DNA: TGCAGTGCCCGTAGACAGACTGAAGCTTTCTTT.

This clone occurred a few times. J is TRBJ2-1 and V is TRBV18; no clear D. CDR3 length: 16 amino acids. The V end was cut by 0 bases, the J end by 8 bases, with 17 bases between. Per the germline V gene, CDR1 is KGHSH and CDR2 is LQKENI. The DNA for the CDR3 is TGTGCCAGCTCACCACCGGAGACCATAGGGTGGGATGAGCAGTTCTTC. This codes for CASSPPETIGWDEQFF.

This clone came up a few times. CDR3 bases: TGCAGCGCCTCTGGGCCTTCCTATGGCTACACCTTC. Its protein product is CSASGPSYGYTF. The V call is TRBV29-1, the J call TRBJ1-2; D ambiguous. Trimming left V 7 bases short and J 4 bases short, with 13 bases between. CDR1 is SQVTM, CDR2 ANQGSEA, per germline. The CDR3 length is 12 residues.

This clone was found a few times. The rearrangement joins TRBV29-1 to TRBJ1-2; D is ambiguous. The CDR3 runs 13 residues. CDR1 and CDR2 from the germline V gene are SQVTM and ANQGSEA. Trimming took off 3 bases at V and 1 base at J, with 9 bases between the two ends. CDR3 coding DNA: TGCAGCGTTGATGAGCAGCATAACTATGGCTACACCTTC. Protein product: CSVDEQHNYGYTF.

The CDR3: CASSNTILGDLLFYTF. In DNA form, the CDR3 reads TGTGCCAGCAGTAATACCATCCTTGGGGACCTACTTTTCTACACCTTC. V is TRBV6-6 and J is TRBJ1-2; D may be TRBD1 (5 bases). Germline CDR1 is MNHNY and CDR2 is SVGAGI (reference sequence). The CDR3 covers 16 residues. V was trimmed by 5 bases and J by 10 bases, leaving 26 bases between them.

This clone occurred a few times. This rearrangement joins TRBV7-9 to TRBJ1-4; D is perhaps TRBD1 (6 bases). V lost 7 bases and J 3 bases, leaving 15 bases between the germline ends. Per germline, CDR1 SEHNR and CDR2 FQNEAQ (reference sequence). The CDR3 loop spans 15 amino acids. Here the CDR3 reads CASIKTGGANEKLFF. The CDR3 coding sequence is TGTGCCAGCATCAAGACCGGGGGCGCTAATGAAAAACTGTTTTTT.

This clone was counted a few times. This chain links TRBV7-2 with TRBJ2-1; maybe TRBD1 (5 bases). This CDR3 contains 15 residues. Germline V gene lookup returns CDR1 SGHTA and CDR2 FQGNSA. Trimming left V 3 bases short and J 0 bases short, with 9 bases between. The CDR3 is CASSFRGSSYNEQFF. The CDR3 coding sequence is TGTGCCAGCAGCTTTAGGGGAAGCTCCTACAATGAGCAGTTCTTC.

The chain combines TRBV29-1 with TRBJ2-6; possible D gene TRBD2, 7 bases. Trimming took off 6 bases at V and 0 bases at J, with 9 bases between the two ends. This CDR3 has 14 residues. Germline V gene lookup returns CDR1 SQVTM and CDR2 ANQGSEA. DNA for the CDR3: TGCAGCGTGGCGGGGGCCTCTGGGGCCAACGTCCTGACTTTC. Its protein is CSVAGASGANVLTF.

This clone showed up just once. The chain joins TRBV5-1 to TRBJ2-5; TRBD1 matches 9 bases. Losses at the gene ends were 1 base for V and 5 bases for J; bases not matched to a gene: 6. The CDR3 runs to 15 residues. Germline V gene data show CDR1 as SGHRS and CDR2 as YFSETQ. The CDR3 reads CASSLYRGQGETQYF. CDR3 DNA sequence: TGCGCCAGCAGCTTGTACAGGGGGCAAGGGGAGACCCAGTACTTC.

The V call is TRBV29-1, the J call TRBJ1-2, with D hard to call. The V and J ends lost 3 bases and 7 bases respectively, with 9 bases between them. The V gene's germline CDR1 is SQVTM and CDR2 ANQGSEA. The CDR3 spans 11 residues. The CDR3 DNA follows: TGCAGCGTTGACCTCGTTGGTGGCTACACCTTC. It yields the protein CSVDLVGGYTF.